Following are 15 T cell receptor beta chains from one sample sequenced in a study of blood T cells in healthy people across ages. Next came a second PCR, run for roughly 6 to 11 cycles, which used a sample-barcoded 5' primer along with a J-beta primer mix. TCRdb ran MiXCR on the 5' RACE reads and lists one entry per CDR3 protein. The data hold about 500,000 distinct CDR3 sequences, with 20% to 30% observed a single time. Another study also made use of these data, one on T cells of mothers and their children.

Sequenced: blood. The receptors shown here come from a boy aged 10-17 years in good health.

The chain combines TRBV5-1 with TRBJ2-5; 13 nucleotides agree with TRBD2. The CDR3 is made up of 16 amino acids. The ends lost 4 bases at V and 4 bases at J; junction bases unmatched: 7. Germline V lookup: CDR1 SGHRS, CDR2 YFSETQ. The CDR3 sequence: CASSPGTSGEGETQYF. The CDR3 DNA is TGCGCCAGCAGCCCCGGGACTAGCGGGGAAGGAGAGACCCAGTACTTC.

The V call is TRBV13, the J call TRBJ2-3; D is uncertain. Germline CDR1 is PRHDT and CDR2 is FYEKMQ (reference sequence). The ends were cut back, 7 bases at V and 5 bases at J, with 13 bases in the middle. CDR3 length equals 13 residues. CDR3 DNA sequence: TGTGCCAGCACTGAGCCGTTTGGAGATACGCAGTATTTT. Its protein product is CASTEPFGDTQYF.

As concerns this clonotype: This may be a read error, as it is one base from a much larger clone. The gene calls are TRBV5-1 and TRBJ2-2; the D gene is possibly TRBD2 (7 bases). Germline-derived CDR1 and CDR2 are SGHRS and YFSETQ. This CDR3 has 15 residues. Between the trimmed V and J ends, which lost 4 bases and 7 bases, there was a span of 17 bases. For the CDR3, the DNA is TGCGCCAGCAGCGCGGGACTACCGACAGGCGGGGAGCTGTTTTTT. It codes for CASSAGLPTGGELFF.

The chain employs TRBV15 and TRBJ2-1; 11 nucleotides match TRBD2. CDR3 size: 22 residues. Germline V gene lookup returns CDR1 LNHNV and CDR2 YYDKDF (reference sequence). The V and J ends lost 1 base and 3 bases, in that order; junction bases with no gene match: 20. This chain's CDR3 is CATSRALTSGRWDGFNYNEQFF. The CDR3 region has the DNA TGTGCCACCAGCAGAGCTCTCACTAGCGGGAGATGGGATGGATTCAACTACAATGAGCAGTTCTTC.

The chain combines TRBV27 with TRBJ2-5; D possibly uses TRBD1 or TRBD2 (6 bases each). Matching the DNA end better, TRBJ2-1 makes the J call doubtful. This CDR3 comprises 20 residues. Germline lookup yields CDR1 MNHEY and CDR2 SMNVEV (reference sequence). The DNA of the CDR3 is TGTGCCAGCAGAACTATCGGACAGCTAGCGAGAGGAGGCTCCTACAATGAGCAGTTCTTC. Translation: CASRTIGQLARGGSYNEQFF.

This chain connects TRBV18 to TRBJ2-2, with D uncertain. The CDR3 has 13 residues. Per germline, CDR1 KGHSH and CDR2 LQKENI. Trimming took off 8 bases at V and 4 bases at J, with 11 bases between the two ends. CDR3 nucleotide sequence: TGTGCCAGCACGTTGGACCTCACCGGGGAGCTGTTTTTT. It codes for CASTLDLTGELFF.

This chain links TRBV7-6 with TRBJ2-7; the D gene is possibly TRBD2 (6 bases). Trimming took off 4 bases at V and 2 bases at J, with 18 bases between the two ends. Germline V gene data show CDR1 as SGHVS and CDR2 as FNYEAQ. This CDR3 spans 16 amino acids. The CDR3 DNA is TGTGCCAGCAGCTCAGCGGGTGGAAGTGGAACCTACGAGCAGTACTTC. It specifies CASSSAGGSGTYEQYF.

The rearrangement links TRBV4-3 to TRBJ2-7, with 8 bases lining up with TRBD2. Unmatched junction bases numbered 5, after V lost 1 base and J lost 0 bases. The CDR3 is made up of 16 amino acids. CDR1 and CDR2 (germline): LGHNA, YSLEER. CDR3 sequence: CASSQVRSGSSYEQYF. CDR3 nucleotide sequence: TGCGCCAGCAGCCAAGTACGGAGCGGGAGCTCCTACGAGCAGTACTTC.

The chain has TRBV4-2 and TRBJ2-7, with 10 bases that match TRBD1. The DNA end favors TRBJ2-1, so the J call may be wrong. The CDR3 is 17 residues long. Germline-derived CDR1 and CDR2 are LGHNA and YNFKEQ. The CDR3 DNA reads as TGTGCCAGCAGCGTCACGATGCCCGGGACAGGGGACAATGAGCAGTTCTTC. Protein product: CASSVTMPGTGDNEQFF.

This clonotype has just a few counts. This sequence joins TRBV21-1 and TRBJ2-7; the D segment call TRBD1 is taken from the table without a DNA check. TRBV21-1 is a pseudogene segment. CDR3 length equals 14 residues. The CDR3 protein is CASRKQGSSYEQYF. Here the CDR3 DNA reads TGTGCCAGCAGGAAACAGGGGTCCTCCTACGAGCAGTACTTC.

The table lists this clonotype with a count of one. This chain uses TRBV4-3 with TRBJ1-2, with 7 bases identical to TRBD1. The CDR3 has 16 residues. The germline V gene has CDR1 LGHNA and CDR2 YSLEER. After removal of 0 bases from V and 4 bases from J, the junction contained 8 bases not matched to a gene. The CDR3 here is CASSQDRQGQGYGYTF. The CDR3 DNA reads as TGCGCCAGCAGCCAAGATCGACAGGGCCAGGGCTATGGCTACACCTTC.

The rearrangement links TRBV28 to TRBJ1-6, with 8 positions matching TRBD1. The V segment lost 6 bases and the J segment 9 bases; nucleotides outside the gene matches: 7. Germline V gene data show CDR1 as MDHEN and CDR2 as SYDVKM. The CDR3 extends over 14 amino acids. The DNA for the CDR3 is TGTGCCAGCAGACCGGGACAGGAGGCTTCACCCCTCCACTTT. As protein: CASRPGQEASPLHF.

The CDR3 sequence is CSARQGGNTEAFF. CDR3 nucleotide sequence: TGCAGTGCTAGACAGGGAGGGAACACTGAAGCTTTCTTT. The chain carries TRBV20-1 and TRBJ1-1; possibly TRBD1 for D (5 bases). The germline CDR1 and CDR2 sequences are DFQATT and SNEGSKA (reference sequence). V was pared by 2 bases and J by 1 base, with 8 bases between. The CDR3 runs to 13 residues.

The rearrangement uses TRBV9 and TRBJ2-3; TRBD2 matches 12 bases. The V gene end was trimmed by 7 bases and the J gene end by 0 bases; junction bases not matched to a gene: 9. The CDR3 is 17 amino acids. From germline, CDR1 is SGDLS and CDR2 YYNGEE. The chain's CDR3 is CASARLAGVTSTDTQYF. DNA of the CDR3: TGTGCCAGCGCAAGACTAGCGGGAGTAACAAGCACAGATACGCAGTATTTT.

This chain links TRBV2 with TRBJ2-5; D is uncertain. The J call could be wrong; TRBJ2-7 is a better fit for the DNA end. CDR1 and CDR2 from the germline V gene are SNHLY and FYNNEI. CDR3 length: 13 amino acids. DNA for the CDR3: TGTGCCAGCAGTGACGGCAGCTCCTACGAGCAGTACTTC. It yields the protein CASSDGSSYEQYF.